This is a list of T cell receptor beta chains from one sample in a study of T cells after yellow fever vaccination. TCRdb fed the 5' RACE reads into MiXCR, producing one record per CDR3 protein. Seen here are about 85,000 distinct CDR3 sequences, about 14% observed once, and the top ten hold around 25%. This specimen consisted of CD8+ T cells not binding an NS4B(214-222) dextramer, sorted from PBMCs, obtained 21 days after the first yellow fever vaccination. The receptors were sampled from a man between 18 and 29 years old who received the YFV17D yellow fever vaccine. Both conserved end residues are part of each CDR3. Each record gives: D gene, clone size, J gene, V gene, CDR3 DNA, CDR3 protein. D genes are given only for firm matches. A clone size is listed for some rows: how often the clone was seen (once, few, many), or a class if it is expanded.

>.|few|TRBJ1-2|TRBV6-1
TGTGCCAGCACCCCGAACCGGAACTATGGCTACACCTTC
CASTPNRNYGYTF
>.|.|TRBJ1-5|TRBV20-1
TGCAGTGCTAGATACATGAGGGAAAATCAGCCCCAGCATTTT
CSARYMRENQPQHF
>TRBD2|.|TRBJ2-4|TRBV13
TGTGCCAGCACCAGACGGGAGGCCCTAGCCAAAAACATTCAGTACTTC
CASTRREALAKNIQYF
>.|few|TRBJ1-3|TRBV15
TGTGCCACCAGCTCTCACCTTAGAGACACCATATATTTT
CATSSHLRDTIYF
>TRBD1|few|TRBJ2-7|TRBV7-9
TGTGCCAGCAGCTTAGTCGGTTTTACAGGGGTTGAGCAGTACTTC
CASSLVGFTGVEQYF
>.|.|TRBJ1-5|TRBV27
TGTGCCAGCAGTCAGGGCTATAGCAATCAGCCCCAGCATTTT
CASSQGYSNQPQHF
>.|few|TRBJ2-1|TRBV7-9
TGTGCCAGCAGCTTAATTTTTGATAATGAGCAGTTCTTC
CASSLIFDNEQFF
>.|.|TRBJ2-1|TRBV11-2
TGTGCCAGCAGCGCCCGGCTGGGCAGCCCCCGCTTTGGAGAGCAGTTCTTC
CASSARLGSPRFGEQFF
>.|few|TRBJ2-1|TRBV10-3
TGTGCCATCAGCAGAGGGCCCGCATACAATGAGCAGTTCTTC
CAISRGPAYNEQFF
>.|.|TRBJ2-2|TRBV4-2
TGTGCCAGCAGCCAAGATACCCGGGAGCTGTTTTTT
CASSQDTRELFF
>.|.|TRBJ2-1|TRBV12-3/TRBV12-4
TGTGCCAGCAGTTTATACCATGAGCAGTTCTTC
CASSLYHEQFF
>TRBD1|.|TRBJ2-3|TRBV5-1
TGCGCCAGCAGCTTCCGTGGCAGGGGGCGCGTAGATACGCAGTATTTT
CASSFRGRGRVDTQYF
>.|few|TRBJ1-4|TRBV7-2
TGTGCCAGCAGCTTAGGCACGGCCTTATGGGGTGAAAAACTGTTTTTT
CASSLGTALWGEKLFF
>TRBD1|.|TRBJ1-4|TRBV28
TGTGCCAGCACGGGACAGGGAAATGAAAAACTGTTTTTT
CASTGQGNEKLFF
>.|few|TRBJ2-5|TRBV5-6
TGTGCCAGCAGCTTGGGGGCAGGGCGGGAGACCCAGTACTTC
CASSLGAGRETQYF
>TRBD1|few|TRBJ2-1|TRBV11-1
TGTGCCAGCAGCTCCCGGGACAGGGGCCCTCGCTCCTACAATGAGCAGTTCTTC
CASSSRDRGPRSYNEQFF
>.|few|TRBJ2-7|TRBV27
TGTGCCAGCAGTTTAAGGAACGAGCAGTACTTC
CASSLRNEQYF
>.|.|TRBJ1-1|TRBV12-3/TRBV12-4
TGTGCCAGCAGCCCTGGTCGGGGCGCGGGCACTGAAGCTTTCTTT
CASSPGRGAGTEAFF
>.|few|TRBJ1-3|TRBV7-6
TGTGCCAGCAGCTTAGAGTCCGGCCAGCGCACCATATATTTT
CASSLESGQRTIYF
>TRBD2|few|TRBJ2-3|TRBV9
TGTGCCAGCAGCTCAACTAGCGGGGGGGCAAATACGCAGTATTTT
CASSSTSGGANTQYF
>.|few|TRBJ2-2|TRBV3-1
TGTGCCAGCAGCCAATCAGGGCGGGTCGGGGAGCTGTTTTTT
CASSQSGRVGELFF
>.|many|TRBJ1-2|TRBV12-5
TGTGCTAGTGCATTATCGGATAATTGGCCTACTGGCTACACCTTC
CASALSDNWPTGYTF
>TRBD1|many|TRBJ2-7|TRBV25-1
TGTGCCAGCAGTACGAGGACAGGGAGTTTGTACGAGCAGTACTTC
CASSTRTGSLYEQYF
>.|.|TRBJ2-1|TRBV6-5
TGTGCCAGCAGGGGGGGCAGGGGGGGACTCTCCTACAATGAGCAGTTCTTC
CASRGGRGGLSYNEQFF
>TRBD1|.|TRBJ2-3|TRBV6-1
TGTGCCAGCAGGACAGGGGAGTGGCGGACAGATACGCAGTATTTT
CASRTGEWRTDTQYF
>.|.|TRBJ1-4|TRBV5-1
TGCGCCAGCACTGAGGGCGGCGGCGAAAAACTGTTTTTT
CASTEGGGEKLFF
>.|few|TRBJ1-1|TRBV12-3/TRBV12-4
TGTGCCAGCAGTTTTTGGGGGGCTGAAGCTTTCTTT
CASSFWGAEAFF
>.|.|TRBJ1-1|TRBV6-2/TRBV6-3
TGTGCCAGAACCCCCGAAGTTCCCCCTTCGAACACTGAAGCTTTCTTT
CARTPEVPPSNTEAFF
>TRBD2|.|TRBJ2-5|TRBV7-8
TGTGCCAGCAGCTTAGACCTAGCGGGTATGGGGACCCAGTACTTC
CASSLDLAGMGTQYF
>.|.|TRBJ1-2|TRBV29-1
TGCAGCGCCGCACCAGAAGCTAACTATGGCTACACCTTC
CSAAPEANYGYTF
>.|few|TRBJ1-1|TRBV6-2/TRBV6-3
TGTGCCAGCACTCACGGGGGGGGCACGAACACTGAAGCTTTCTTT
CASTHGGGTNTEAFF
>.|.|TRBJ2-6|TRBV27
TGTGCCAGCAGTTCGCCCTCCTCTGGGGCCAACGTCCTGACTTTC
CASSSPSSGANVLTF
>.|.|TRBJ2-5|TRBV7-2
TGTGCCAGCAGCTTCACGGGGAGGCAAGAGACCCAGTACTTC
CASSFTGRQETQYF
>TRBD2|few|TRBJ2-4|TRBV7-9
TGTGCCAGCAGCTCATCATTTGGGACTAGCGGGGTCGTTCAGTACTTC
CASSSSFGTSGVVQYF
>.|few|TRBJ2-1|TRBV27
TGTGCCAGCAGTTCATTCTACAATGAGCAGTTCTTC
CASSSFYNEQFF
>TRBD1|.|TRBJ1-6|TRBV7-8
TGTGCCAGCAGCGCCGAGGACAGGGGGCGGCTTTGGATCTCACCCCTCCACTTT
CASSAEDRGRLWISPLHF
>.|.|TRBJ2-7|TRBV13
TGTGCCAGCAGCGAAAGGACCGACGAGCAGTACTTC
CASSERTDEQYF
>TRBD1|.|TRBJ2-7|TRBV19
TGTGCCAGTGGGTTGGGGACAGGGGGCTACGAGCAGTACTTC
CASGLGTGGYEQYF
>.|many|TRBJ2-3|TRBV12-3/TRBV12-4
TGTGCCAGCAGTAGGACTAGCACAGATACGCAGTATTTT
CASSRTSTDTQYF
>.|.|TRBJ1-4|TRBV4-1
TGCGCCAGCAGCCAGGTCGGACTTAGTAGAAAACTGTTTTTT
CASSQVGLSRKLFF
>TRBD2|few|TRBJ2-1|TRBV27
TGTGCCAGCAGTTTAGGCGCGGGGGACAATGAGCAGTTCTTC
CASSLGAGDNEQFF
>TRBD2|.|TRBJ2-2|TRBV4-1
TGCGCCAGCAGCGTGTCTATACTAGCGGGGGGGCACACCGGGGAGCTGTTTTTT
CASSVSILAGGHTGELFF
>.|.|TRBJ2-5|TRBV4-1
TGCGCCAGCAGCCAAGTCCGGGGGCTCCAAGAGACCCAGTACTTC
CASSQVRGLQETQYF
>.|.|TRBJ1-5|TRBV5-5
TGTGCCAGCAGCTTGGCAGGTATGAGCCAGCCCCAGCATTTT
CASSLAGMSQPQHF
>.|many|TRBJ2-5|TRBV12-3/TRBV12-4
TGTGCCAGCAGCCGAGGGGGGTTCGGAGAGACCCAGTACTTC
CASSRGGFGETQYF
>TRBD2|few|TRBJ2-1|TRBV5-6
TGTGCCAGCAGCTCGGGACTAGCGGGTAACAATGAGCAGTTCTTC
CASSSGLAGNNEQFF
>TRBD2|.|TRBJ2-2|TRBV7-8
TGTGCCAGCAGCTTTCCGACTAGCGGGTTCACCGGGGAGCTGTTTTTT
CASSFPTSGFTGELFF